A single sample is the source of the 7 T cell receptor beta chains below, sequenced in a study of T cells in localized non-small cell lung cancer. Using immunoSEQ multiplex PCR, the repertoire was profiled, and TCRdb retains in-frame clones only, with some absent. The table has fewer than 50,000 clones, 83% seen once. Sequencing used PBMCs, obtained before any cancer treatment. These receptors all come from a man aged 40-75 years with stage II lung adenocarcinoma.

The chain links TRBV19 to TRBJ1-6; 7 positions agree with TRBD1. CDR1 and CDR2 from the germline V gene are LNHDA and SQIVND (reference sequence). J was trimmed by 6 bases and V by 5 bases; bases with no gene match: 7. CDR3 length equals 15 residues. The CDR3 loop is CASSRDSQFNSPLHF. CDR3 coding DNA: TGTGCCAGTAGTCGGGACAGCCAGTTTAATTCACCCCTCCACTTT.

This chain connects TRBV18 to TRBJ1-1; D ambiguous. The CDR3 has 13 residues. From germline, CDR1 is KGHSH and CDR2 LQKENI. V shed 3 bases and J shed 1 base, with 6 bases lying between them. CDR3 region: CASSPNWNTEAFF. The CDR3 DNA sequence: TGTGCCAGCTCACCTAATTGGAACACTGAAGCTTTCTTT.

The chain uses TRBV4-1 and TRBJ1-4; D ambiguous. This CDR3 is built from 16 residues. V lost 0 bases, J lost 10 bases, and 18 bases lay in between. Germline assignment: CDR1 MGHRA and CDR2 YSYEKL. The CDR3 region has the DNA TGCGCCAGCAGCCAAGAAATTCGGGAGTACGCGGGAAAACTGTTTTTT. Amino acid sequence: CASSQEIREYAGKLFF.

CDR3 DNA: TGTGCCAGCTCGCAGGGACAGGGGAACACCGGGGAGCTGTTTTTT. Translation: CASSQGQGNTGELFF. This rearrangement joins TRBV18 to TRBJ2-2; 9 bases line up with TRBD1. The CDR3 spans 15 residues. Germline loops: CDR1 KGHSH, CDR2 LQKENI. V trimming: 6 bases; J trimming: 1 base; junction bases outside the gene matches: 3. Filled out from reference TRBV18 and TRBJ2-2, the complete variable domain reads NAGVMQNPRHLVRRRGQEARLRCSPMKGHSHVYWYRQLPEEGLKFMVYLQKENIIDESGMPKERFSAEFPKEGPSILRIQQVVRGDSAAYFCASSQGQGNTGELFFGEGSRLTVL.

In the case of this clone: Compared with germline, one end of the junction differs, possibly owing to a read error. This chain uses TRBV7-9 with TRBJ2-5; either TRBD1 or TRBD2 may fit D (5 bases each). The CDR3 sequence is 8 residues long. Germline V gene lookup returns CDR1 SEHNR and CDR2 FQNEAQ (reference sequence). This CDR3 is CASSSGHF. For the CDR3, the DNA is TGTGCCAGCAGCTCGGGACACTTC.

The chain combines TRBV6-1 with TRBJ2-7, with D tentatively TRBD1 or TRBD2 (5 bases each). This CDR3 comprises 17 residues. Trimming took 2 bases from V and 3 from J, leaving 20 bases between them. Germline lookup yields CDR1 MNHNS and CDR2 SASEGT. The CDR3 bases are TGTGCCAGCAGTGAACGGGTCAGAGGGGACCTTCGCTACGAGCAGTACTTC. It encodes CASSERVRGDLRYEQYF.

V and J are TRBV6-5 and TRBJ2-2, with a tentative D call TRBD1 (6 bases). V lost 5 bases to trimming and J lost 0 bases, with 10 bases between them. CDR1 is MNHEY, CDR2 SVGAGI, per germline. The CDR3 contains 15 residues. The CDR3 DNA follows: TGTGCCAGCAGTCGACAGGCCGCGAACACCGGGGAGCTGTTTTTT. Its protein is CASSRQAANTGELFF.